This passage covers 28 T cell receptor beta chains from one sample sequenced in a study of cytomegalovirus exposure and HLA in healthy donors. With 60 Vbeta and 13 Jbeta primers, the PCR was carried out. Repertoires were generated with immunoSEQ multiplex PCR, while TCRdb's copy carries only in-frame clones and drops some. This table has 75,000 to 95,000 clones, approximately 80% appearing once. Sequencing was done on a sample of PBMCs. Source of these receptors: a man aged 50-60 years in good health and CMV-seronegative.

This chain links TRBV6-6 with TRBJ2-5, with no clear D. V lost 2 bases and J 3 bases, leaving 13 bases between the germline ends. Per the germline V gene, CDR1 is MNHNY and CDR2 is SVGAGI (reference sequence). There are 15 residues in the CDR3. The CDR3 here is CASSYVYTLKETQYF. In DNA, the CDR3 is TGTGCCAGCAGTTACGTTTACACCTTAAAAGAGACCCAGTACTTC.

The chain couples TRBV19 to TRBJ2-6; TRBD1 matches at 7 bases. The J segment lost 3 bases and the V segment lost 5 bases, leaving 19 bases of the junction unmatched. CDR3 length: 20 amino acids. CDR1 and CDR2 from the germline V gene are LNHDA and SQIVND (reference sequence). DNA of the CDR3: TGTGCCAGTAGTCCTTCCCCCGGGACAGCAACCCAAGGTGGGGCCAACGTCCTGACTTTC. Its translation is CASSPSPGTATQGGANVLTF.

V is TRBV7-9 and J is TRBJ1-1; possibly TRBD1 for D (5 bases). Trimming left V 5 bases short and J 5 bases short, with 12 bases between. The germline V gene encodes CDR1 SEHNR and CDR2 FQNEAQ (reference sequence). The CDR3 consists of 13 residues. The CDR3 nucleotides are TGTGCCAGCAGCCTTGGAGGGGCGACTGAAGCTTTCTTT. Translated, it gives CASSLGGATEAFF.

The rearrangement uses TRBV7-3 and TRBJ2-3, with D unresolved. V shed 0 bases and J shed 4 bases, with 5 bases lying between them. The CDR3 totals 13 residues. CDR1 and CDR2 from the germline V gene are SGHTA and FQGTGA. The CDR3 protein is CASSLTQSDTQYF. Written as DNA, the CDR3 is TGTGCCAGCAGCTTAACACAGTCAGATACGCAGTATTTT.

This clone is a singleton in its sample. The chain is built from TRBV6-5 and TRBJ2-7; D might be TRBD1 (5 bases). CDR3 length equals 14 residues. CDR1 MNHEY and CDR2 SVGAGI come from the germline V gene. V was clipped by 5 bases and J by 0 bases, with 11 bases between them. CDR3 loop: CASSHDSFSYEQYF. CDR3 coding DNA: TGTGCCAGCAGTCATGACAGCTTCTCCTACGAGCAGTACTTC.

This clone showed up just a few times. This CDR3 reads CSVARGRTGELFF. In DNA form, the CDR3 reads TGCAGCGTTGCCAGGGGGAGGACCGGGGAGCTGTTTTTT. V is TRBV29-1 and J is TRBJ2-2; a possible D gene is TRBD1 (7 bases). Germline V CDR1 and CDR2: SQVTM, ANQGSEA. V lost 4 bases, J lost 5 bases, and 11 bases lay in between. CDR3 length: 13 residues.

The chain links TRBV18 to TRBJ1-6; D is perhaps TRBD1 (6 bases). Germline assignment: CDR1 KGHSH and CDR2 LQKENI. The CDR3 consists of 15 residues. V lost 3 bases to trimming and J lost 10 bases, with 16 bases between them. In nucleotides, the CDR3 is TGTGCCAGCTCACCGCGGACAGAGAGCAGCTCACCCCTCCACTTT. It encodes CASSPRTESSSPLHF.

The V and J genes are TRBV5-5 and TRBJ1-5, with D possibly TRBD1 on 6 matching bases. Looked up from germline, CDR1 is SGHKS and CDR2 is YYEKEE (reference sequence). This CDR3 is built from 14 residues. Trimming left V 0 bases short and J 7 bases short, with 11 bases between. CDR3 nucleotide sequence: TGTGCCAGCAGCTTGGGAGGGGGGGGCCAGCCCCAGCATTTT. It yields the protein CASSLGGGGQPQHF.

A few counts support this clone. The J gene is TRBJ1-1, the V gene TRBV10-3, with unresolved D. There are 12 residues in the CDR3. Germline CDR1 ENHRY, CDR2 SYGVKD. Trimming shortened V by 7 bases and J by 8 bases, and 14 bases separated the two germline ends. The CDR3 sequence is CAIKTATAEAFF. The DNA of the CDR3 is TGTGCCATCAAAACAGCAACCGCAGAAGCTTTCTTT.

The chain carries TRBV29-1 and TRBJ2-5; a possible D gene is TRBD2 (5 bases). CDR1 and CDR2 (germline): SQVTM, ANQGSEA. CDR3 length equals 13 residues. The V and J ends lost 3 bases and 5 bases respectively, with 13 bases between them. The CDR3 sequence: CSVDSGRGETQYF. CDR3 bases: TGCAGCGTTGATAGTGGGAGAGGGGAGACCCAGTACTTC.

The J gene is TRBJ2-3, the V gene TRBV4-3; the match to TRBD1 covers 7 bases. This CDR3 spans 15 amino acids. The trim removed 0 bases at V and 13 bases at J, leaving 13 bases unmatched. Germline CDR1 reads LGHNA; CDR2 reads YSLEER. The DNA of the CDR3 is TGCGCCAGCAGCCAAGAGGCTCCCCGGGACAGACGGAAGTATTTT. Protein sequence: CASSQEAPRDRRKYF.

V and J are TRBV4-1 and TRBJ2-3, with 9 bases aligning to TRBD2. The trim removed 0 bases at V and 0 bases at J, leaving 10 bases unmatched. The length of the CDR3 is 19 residues. Germline values: CDR1 MGHRA, CDR2 YSYEKL. For the CDR3, the DNA is TGCGCCAGCAGCCAAGATTCGGGGTGGCGGGGGGGGAGCACAGATACGCAGTATTTT. It translates to CASSQDSGWRGGSTDTQYF.

V and J are TRBV19 and TRBJ2-3; D call uncertain. Germline values: CDR1 LNHDA, CDR2 SQIVND (reference sequence). V lost 4 bases and J lost 2, with 7 bases in between. The CDR3 is made up of 13 amino acids. The CDR3 coding sequence is TGTGCCAGTAGTAGCCCAGACACAGATACGCAGTATTTT. This codes for CASSSPDTDTQYF.

The J gene is TRBJ1-4, the V gene TRBV10-1; 12 nucleotides line up with TRBD1. The CDR3 has 14 amino acids. Trimming removed 8 bases from V and 8 bases from J; junction bases left unmatched: 6. Germline CDR1 reads WNHNN; CDR2 reads SYGVQD (reference sequence). The CDR3 coding sequence is TGCGCCAGCTCCCCCGGGACAGGGGGCGAAAAACTGTTTTTT. Its protein product is CASSPGTGGEKLFF.

The chain carries TRBV7-3 and TRBJ1-2, with 10 bases matching TRBD1. Germline CDR1 SGHTA, CDR2 FQGTGA. Trimming removed 3 bases from V and 3 bases from J; junction bases left unmatched: 1. There are 14 residues in the CDR3. The CDR3 spells CASSLGTGDYGYTF. For the CDR3, the DNA is TGTGCCAGCAGCTTGGGGACAGGGGACTATGGCTACACCTTC. Full variable domain (rest looked up from reference TRBV7-3 and TRBJ1-2): GAGVSQTPSNKVTEKGKYVELRCDPISGHTALYWYRQSLGQGPEFLIYFQGTGAADDSGLPNDRFFAVRPEGSVSTLKIQRTERGDSAVYLCASSLGTGDYGYTFGSGTRLTVV.

The chain carries TRBV9 and TRBJ2-1; D is perhaps TRBD2 (6 bases). CDR3 length: 17 residues. The V end was cut by 0 bases, the J end by 4 bases, with 17 bases between. Germline loops: CDR1 SGDLS, CDR2 YYNGEE. CDR3 in amino acids: CASSVGVEAGIYNEQFF. The DNA for the CDR3 is TGTGCCAGCAGCGTAGGAGTAGAAGCGGGCATATACAATGAGCAGTTCTTC.

This chain connects TRBV7-9 to TRBJ2-3, with D hard to call. CDR1 and CDR2 (germline): SEHNR, FQNEAQ (reference sequence). Trimming took off 3 bases at V and 2 bases at J, with 12 bases between the two ends. CDR3 size: 15 residues. Here the CDR3 reads CASSLDAGFTDTQYF. In nucleotides, the CDR3 is TGTGCCAGCAGCTTGGATGCAGGTTTCACAGATACGCAGTATTTT.

This clone was found a few times. The J gene is TRBJ1-1, the V gene TRBV7-9, with D perhaps TRBD1 (5 bases). The ends were cut back, 4 bases at V and 1 base at J, with 13 bases in the middle. This CDR3 is built from 15 residues. The germline CDR1 and CDR2 sequences are SEHNR and FQNEAQ (reference sequence). The DNA for the CDR3 is TGTGCCAGCAGCTCCCCTAACCAGGGGAACACTGAAGCTTTCTTT. Translating it yields CASSSPNQGNTEAFF.

The chain links TRBV5-1 to TRBJ1-1; D remains unclear. From germline, CDR1 is SGHRS and CDR2 YFSETQ. Trimming took off 3 bases at V and 11 bases at J, with 17 bases between the two ends. This CDR3 is 13 amino acids long. The DNA of the CDR3 is TGCGCCAGCAGCTCGGACTCTTTGATGACGGCTTTCTTT. This gives the protein CASSSDSLMTAFF.

The J gene is TRBJ2-3, the V gene TRBV9; 7 bases match TRBD2. There are 14 residues in the CDR3. After removal of 3 bases from V and 3 bases from J, the junction contained 4 bases not matched to a gene. Germline V lookup: CDR1 SGDLS, CDR2 YYNGEE. The CDR3 DNA is TGTGCCAGCAGCGGGGGGGGATGGACAGATACGCAGTATTTT. It yields the protein CASSGGGWTDTQYF.

The genes are TRBV2 and TRBJ1-2, with D tentatively TRBD1 (6 bases). The germline gives CDR1 SNHLY, CDR2 FYNNEI. Trimming shortened V by 6 bases and J by 8 bases, and 16 bases separated the two germline ends. The CDR3 length is 13 residues. The CDR3 DNA is TGTGCCAGCAGATTGCAGGGGAGTCCCGGCTACACCTTC. Its translation is CASRLQGSPGYTF.

The genes are TRBV28 and TRBJ1-5; D gene unclear. The length of the CDR3 is 12 residues. V dropped 3 bases and J dropped 7 bases, with 7 bases sitting between them. CDR1 and CDR2 from the germline V gene are MDHEN and SYDVKM. The CDR3 loop is CASSLTRQPQHF. In DNA, the CDR3 is TGTGCCAGCAGTTTGACACGGCAGCCCCAGCATTTT.

This chain connects TRBV28 to TRBJ2-7; TRBD2 is a possible D gene (6 bases). Germline CDR1 reads MDHEN; CDR2 reads SYDVKM. This CDR3 comprises 14 residues. V lost 3 bases and J 6 bases, leaving 15 bases between the germline ends. The DNA of the CDR3 is TGTGCCAGCAGTTTTTCCTACGGGGGAGGCGAGCAGTACTTC. It is translated as CASSFSYGGGEQYF. The full variable domain, with the rest looked up from reference TRBV28 and TRBJ2-7, is DVKVTQSSRYLVKRTGEKVFLECVQDMDHENMFWYRQDPGLGLRLIYFSYDVKMKEKGDIPEGYSVSREKKERFSLILESASTNQTSMYLCASSFSYGGGEQYFGPGTRLTVT.

This chain joins TRBV27 and TRBJ2-7, with 9 bases lining up with TRBD2. Germline V gene lookup returns CDR1 MNHEY and CDR2 SMNVEV (reference sequence). This CDR3 has 16 amino acids. V lost 5 bases and J lost 2; bases outside the gene matches: 10. The CDR3 loop reads CASSQKKTSGTYEQYF. In DNA form, the CDR3 reads TGTGCCAGCAGTCAGAAAAAGACTAGCGGAACCTACGAGCAGTACTTC.

This clone was seen a few times. The rearrangement joins TRBV7-9 to TRBJ2-5; possible D gene TRBD1, 5 bases. The germline V gene encodes CDR1 SEHNR and CDR2 FQNEAQ (reference sequence). This CDR3 comprises 16 residues. V was cut by 0 bases and J by 5 bases, with 16 bases left in between. For the CDR3, the DNA is TGTGCCAGCAGCTTAGCTCCTACAGGAAATCGGGAGACCCAGTACTTC. Translated: CASSLAPTGNRETQYF. The full variable domain, in which reference TRBV7-9 and TRBJ2-5 provide the parts outside the CDR3, is DTGVSQNPRHKITKRGQNVTFRCDPISEHNRLYWYRQTLGQGPEFLTYFQNEAQLEKSRLLSDRFSAERPKGSFSTLEIQRTEQGDSAMYLCASSLAPTGNRETQYFGPGTRLLVL.

This chain links TRBV30 with TRBJ2-5; 8 bases map to TRBD1. Near its end, the DNA agrees better with TRBJ2-7, so the J call may be wrong. The CDR3 covers 14 residues. Germline CDR1 GTSNPN, CDR2 SVGIG (reference sequence). CDR3: CAWSGRTGLYEQYF. The CDR3 nucleotides are TGTGCCTGGAGTGGAAGGACAGGGTTGTACGAGCAGTACTTC.

This chain links TRBV10-3 with TRBJ1-2; 7 nucleotides agree with TRBD1. CDR3 length equals 15 residues. Trimming removed 3 bases from V and 2 bases from J; junction bases left unmatched: 6. Germline V lookup: CDR1 ENHRY, CDR2 SYGVKD. The DNA of the CDR3 is TGTGCCATCAGTGAAATGAGGGGACAGAACTATGGCTACACCTTC. This gives the protein CAISEMRGQNYGYTF.

V gene TRBV2 combines with J gene TRBJ1-5; 8 bases match TRBD1. The CDR3 sequence is 15 residues long. Germline V gene sequence: CDR1 SNHLY, CDR2 FYNNEI. The ends lost 5 bases at V and 11 bases at J; junction bases unmatched: 14. CDR3 residues: CASSSGTGGGLAQHF. The DNA for the CDR3 is TGTGCCAGCAGTTCCGGGACAGGTGGTGGATTAGCCCAGCATTTT.